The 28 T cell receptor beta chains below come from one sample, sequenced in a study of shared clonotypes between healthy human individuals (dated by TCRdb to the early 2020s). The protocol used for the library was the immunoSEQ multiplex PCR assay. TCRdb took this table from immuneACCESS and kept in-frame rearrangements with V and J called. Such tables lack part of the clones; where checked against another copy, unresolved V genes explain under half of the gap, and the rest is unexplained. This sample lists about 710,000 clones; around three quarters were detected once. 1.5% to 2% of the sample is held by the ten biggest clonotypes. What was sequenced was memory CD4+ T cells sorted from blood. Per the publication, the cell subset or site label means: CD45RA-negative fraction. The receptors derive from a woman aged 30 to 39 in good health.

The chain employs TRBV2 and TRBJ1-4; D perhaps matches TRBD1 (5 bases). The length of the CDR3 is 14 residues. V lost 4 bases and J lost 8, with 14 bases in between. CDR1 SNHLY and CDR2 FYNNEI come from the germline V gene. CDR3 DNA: TGTGCCAGCAGTGGTGAGGGGTTGTGGGAAAAACTGTTTTTT. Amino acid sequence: CASSGEGLWEKLFF.

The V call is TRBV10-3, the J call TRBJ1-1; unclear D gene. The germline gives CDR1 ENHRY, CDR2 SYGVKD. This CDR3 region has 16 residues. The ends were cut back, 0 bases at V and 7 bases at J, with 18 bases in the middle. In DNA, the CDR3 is TGTGCCATCAGTGAGTCGATCGAGGTGCCTCTGAGTGAAGCTTTCTTT. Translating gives CAISESIEVPLSEAFF.

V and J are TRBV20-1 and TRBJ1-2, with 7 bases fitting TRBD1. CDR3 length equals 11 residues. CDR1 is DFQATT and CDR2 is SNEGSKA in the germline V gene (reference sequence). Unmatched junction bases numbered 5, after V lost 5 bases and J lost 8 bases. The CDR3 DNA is TGCAGTGCTGTGGACAGGCGAGGCTACACCTTC. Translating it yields CSAVDRRGYTF.

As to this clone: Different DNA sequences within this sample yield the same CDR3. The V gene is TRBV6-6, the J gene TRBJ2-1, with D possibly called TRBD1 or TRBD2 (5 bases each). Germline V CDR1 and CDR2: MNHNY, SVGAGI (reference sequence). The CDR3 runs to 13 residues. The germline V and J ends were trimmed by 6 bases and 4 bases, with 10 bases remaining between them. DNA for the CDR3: TGTGCCAGCAGCCGGGACCGTTACAATGAGCAGTTCTTC. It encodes CASSRDRYNEQFF.

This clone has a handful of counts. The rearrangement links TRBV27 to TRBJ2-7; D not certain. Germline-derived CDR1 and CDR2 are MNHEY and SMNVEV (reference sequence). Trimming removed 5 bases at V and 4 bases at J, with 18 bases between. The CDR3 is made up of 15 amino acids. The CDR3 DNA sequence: TGTGCCAGCAGTGAGCTTAGTAACGCGAATTACGAGCAGTACTTC. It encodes CASSELSNANYEQYF.

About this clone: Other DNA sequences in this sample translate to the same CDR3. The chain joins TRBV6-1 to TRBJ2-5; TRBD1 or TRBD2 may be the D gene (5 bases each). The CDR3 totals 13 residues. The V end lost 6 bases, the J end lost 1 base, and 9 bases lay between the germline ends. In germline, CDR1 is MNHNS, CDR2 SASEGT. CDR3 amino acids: CASSGTSQETQYF. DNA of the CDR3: TGTGCCAGCAGCGGGACCTCCCAAGAGACCCAGTACTTC.

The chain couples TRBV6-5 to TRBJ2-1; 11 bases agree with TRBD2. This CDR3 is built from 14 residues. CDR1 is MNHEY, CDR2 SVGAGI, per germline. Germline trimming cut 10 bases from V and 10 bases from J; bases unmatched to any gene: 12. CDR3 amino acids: CATQTSGTAREQFF. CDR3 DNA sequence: TGTGCCACCCAGACTAGCGGGACCGCTCGGGAGCAGTTCTTC.

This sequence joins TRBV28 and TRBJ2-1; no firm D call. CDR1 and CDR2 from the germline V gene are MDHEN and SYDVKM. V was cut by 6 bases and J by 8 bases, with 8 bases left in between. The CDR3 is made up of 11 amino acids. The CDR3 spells CASRVGYEQFF. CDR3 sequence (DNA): TGTGCCAGCAGGGTAGGGTATGAGCAGTTCTTC.

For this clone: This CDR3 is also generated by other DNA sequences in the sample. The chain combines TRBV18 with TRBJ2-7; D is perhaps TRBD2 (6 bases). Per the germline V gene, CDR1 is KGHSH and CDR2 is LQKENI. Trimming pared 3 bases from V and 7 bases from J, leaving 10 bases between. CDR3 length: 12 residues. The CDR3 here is CASSPGGVEQYF. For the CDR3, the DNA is TGTGCCAGCTCACCCGGCGGGGTTGAGCAGTACTTC.

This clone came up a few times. CDR3 sequence reads: CASTSPGVNTGELFF. The CDR3 coding sequence is TGTGCCAGCACCTCCCCAGGGGTGAACACCGGGGAGCTGTTTTTT. The J gene is TRBJ2-2, the V gene TRBV11-2; perhaps TRBD1 as D (6 bases). Germline loops: CDR1 SGHAT, CDR2 FQNNGV. The CDR3 loop spans 15 amino acids. Trimming removed 7 bases at V and 1 base at J, with 13 bases between.

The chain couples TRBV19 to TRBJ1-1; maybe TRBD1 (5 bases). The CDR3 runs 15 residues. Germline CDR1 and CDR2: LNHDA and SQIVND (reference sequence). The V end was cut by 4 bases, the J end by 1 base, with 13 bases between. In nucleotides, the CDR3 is TGTGCCAGTAGTAGCCTAGGGGCGGGGAACACTGAAGCTTTCTTT. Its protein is CASSSLGAGNTEAFF.

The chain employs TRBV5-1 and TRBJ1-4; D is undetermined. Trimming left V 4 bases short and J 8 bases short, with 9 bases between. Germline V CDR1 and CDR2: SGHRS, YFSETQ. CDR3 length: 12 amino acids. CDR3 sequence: CASSGTAEKLFF. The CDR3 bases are TGCGCCAGCAGCGGAACAGCGGAAAAACTGTTTTTT.

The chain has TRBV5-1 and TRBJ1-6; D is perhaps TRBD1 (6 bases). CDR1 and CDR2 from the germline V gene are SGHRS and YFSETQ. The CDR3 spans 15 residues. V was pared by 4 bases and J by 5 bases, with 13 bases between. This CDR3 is CASSNRGRNNSPLHF. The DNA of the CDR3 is TGCGCCAGCAGCAACCGGGGGCGCAATAATTCACCCCTCCACTTT.

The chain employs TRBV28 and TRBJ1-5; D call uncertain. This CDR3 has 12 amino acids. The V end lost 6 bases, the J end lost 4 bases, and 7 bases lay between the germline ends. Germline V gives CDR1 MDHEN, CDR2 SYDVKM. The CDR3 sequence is CASSLENQPQHF. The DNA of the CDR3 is TGTGCCAGCAGCCTTGAAAATCAGCCCCAGCATTTT. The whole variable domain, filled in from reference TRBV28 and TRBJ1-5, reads DVKVTQSSRYLVKRTGEKVFLECVQDMDHENMFWYRQDPGLGLRLIYFSYDVKMKEKGDIPEGYSVSREKKERFSLILESASTNQTSMYLCASSLENQPQHFGDGTRLSIL.

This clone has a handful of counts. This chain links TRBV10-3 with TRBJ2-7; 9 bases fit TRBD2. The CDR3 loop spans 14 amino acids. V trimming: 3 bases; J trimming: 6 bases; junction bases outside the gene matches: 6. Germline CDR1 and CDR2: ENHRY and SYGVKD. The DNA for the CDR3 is TGTGCCATCAGTGAAATAGCGGGAGTAGGCGAGCAGTACTTC. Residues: CAISEIAGVGEQYF.

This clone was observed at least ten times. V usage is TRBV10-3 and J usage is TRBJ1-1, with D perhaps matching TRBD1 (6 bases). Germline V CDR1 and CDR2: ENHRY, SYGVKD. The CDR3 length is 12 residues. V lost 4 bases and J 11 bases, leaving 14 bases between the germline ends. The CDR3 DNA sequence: TGTGCCATCAGTGCAGGGGTTCGGGTGGCTTTCTTT. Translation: CAISAGVRVAFF.

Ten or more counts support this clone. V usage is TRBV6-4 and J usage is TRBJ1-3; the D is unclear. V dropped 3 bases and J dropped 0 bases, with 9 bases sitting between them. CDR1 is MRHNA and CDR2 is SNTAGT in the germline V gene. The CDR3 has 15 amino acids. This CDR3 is CASSERSGSGNTIYF. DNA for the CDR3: TGTGCCAGCAGTGAACGGAGCGGCTCTGGAAACACCATATATTTT.

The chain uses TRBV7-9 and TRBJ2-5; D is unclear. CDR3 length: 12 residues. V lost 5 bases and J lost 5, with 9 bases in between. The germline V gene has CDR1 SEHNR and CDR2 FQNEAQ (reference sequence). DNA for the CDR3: TGTGCCAGCAGCCCATTCACTGAGACCCAGTACTTC. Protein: CASSPFTETQYF.

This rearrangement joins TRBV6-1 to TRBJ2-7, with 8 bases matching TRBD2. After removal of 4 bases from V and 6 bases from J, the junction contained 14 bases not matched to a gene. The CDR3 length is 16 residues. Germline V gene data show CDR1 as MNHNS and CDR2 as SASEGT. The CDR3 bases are TGTGCCAGCAGTGTAGTAGCGGGACGTGTTAGCTCCGAGCAGTACTTC. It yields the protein CASSVVAGRVSSEQYF.

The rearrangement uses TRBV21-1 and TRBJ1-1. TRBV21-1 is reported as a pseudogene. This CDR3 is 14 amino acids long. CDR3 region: CASSVRGMNTEAFF. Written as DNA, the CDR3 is TGTGCCAGCAGCGTCCGGGGGATGAACACTGAAGCTTTCTTT.

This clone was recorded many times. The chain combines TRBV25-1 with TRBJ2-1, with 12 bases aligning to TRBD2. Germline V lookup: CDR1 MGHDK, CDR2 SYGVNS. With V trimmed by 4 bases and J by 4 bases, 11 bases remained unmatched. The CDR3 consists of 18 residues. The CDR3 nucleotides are TGTGCCAGCAGTGCAGAGAGACTAGCGGGAGTAAAGTACAATGAGCAGTTCTTC. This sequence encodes CASSAERLAGVKYNEQFF.

The DNA for the CDR3 is TGTGCCAGTAGACTACCGGGACAGAGCAATCAGCCCCAGCATTTT. It encodes CASRLPGQSNQPQHF. The chain carries TRBV19 and TRBJ1-5; 7 bases are a match to TRBD1. The CDR3 is 15 amino acids. J gave up 1 base and V 6 bases, and 6 bases lay outside the gene matches. Germline-derived CDR1 and CDR2 are LNHDA and SQIVND (reference sequence).

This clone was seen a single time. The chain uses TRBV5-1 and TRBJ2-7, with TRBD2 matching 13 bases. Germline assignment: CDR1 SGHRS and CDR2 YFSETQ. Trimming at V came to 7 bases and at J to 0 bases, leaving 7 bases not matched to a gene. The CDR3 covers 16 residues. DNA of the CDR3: TGCGCCAGCCGGACTAGCGGGGGATTCAACTCCTACGAGCAGTACTTC. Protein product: CASRTSGGFNSYEQYF. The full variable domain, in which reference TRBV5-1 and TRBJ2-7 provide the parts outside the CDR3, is KAGVTQTPRYLIKTRGQQVTLSCSPISGHRSVSWYQQTPGQGLQFLFEYFSETQRNKGNFPGRFSGRQFSNSRSEMNVSTLELGDSALYLCASRTSGGFNSYEQYFGPGTRLTVT.

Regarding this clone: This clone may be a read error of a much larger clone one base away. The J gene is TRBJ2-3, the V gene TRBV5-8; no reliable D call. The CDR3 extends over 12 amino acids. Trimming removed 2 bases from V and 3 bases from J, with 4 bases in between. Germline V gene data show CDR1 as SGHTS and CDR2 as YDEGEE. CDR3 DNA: TGTGCCAGCAGCTTCGGGACAGATACGCAGTATTTT. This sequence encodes CASSFGTDTQYF.

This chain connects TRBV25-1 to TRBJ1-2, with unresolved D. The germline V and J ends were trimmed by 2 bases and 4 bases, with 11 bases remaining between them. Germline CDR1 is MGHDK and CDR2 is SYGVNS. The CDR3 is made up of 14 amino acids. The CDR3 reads CASSEMQVRYGYTF. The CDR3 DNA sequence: TGTGCCAGCAGTGAAATGCAGGTGCGCTATGGCTACACCTTC.

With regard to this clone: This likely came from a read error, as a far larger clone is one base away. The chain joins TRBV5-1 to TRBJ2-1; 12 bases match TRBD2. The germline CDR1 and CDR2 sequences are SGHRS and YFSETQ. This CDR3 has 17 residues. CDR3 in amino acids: CTSSLAEGLAGGREQFF. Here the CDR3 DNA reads TGCACCAGCAGCTTGGCCGAGGGGCTAGCGGGAGGGCGTGAGCAGTTCTTC.

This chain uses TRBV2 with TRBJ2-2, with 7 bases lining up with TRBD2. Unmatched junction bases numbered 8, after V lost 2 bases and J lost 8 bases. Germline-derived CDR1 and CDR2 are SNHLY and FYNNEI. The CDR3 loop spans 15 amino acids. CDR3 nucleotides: TGTGCCAGCAGTGAAAGGATATACGGGAGGGGGGAGCTGTTTTTT. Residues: CASSERIYGRGELFF.

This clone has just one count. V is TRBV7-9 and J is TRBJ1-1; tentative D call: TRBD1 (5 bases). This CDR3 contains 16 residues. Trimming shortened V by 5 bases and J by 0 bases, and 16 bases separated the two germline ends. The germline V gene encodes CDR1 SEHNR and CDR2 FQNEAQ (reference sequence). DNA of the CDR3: TGTGCCAGCAGCCCTATCGGGACGCTTATGAACACTGAAGCTTTCTTT. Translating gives CASSPIGTLMNTEAFF. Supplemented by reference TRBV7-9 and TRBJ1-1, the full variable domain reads DTGVSQNPRHKITKRGQNVTFRCDPISEHNRLYWYRQTLGQGPEFLTYFQNEAQLEKSRLLSDRFSAERPKGSFSTLEIQRTEQGDSAMYLCASSPIGTLMNTEAFFGQGTRLTVV.